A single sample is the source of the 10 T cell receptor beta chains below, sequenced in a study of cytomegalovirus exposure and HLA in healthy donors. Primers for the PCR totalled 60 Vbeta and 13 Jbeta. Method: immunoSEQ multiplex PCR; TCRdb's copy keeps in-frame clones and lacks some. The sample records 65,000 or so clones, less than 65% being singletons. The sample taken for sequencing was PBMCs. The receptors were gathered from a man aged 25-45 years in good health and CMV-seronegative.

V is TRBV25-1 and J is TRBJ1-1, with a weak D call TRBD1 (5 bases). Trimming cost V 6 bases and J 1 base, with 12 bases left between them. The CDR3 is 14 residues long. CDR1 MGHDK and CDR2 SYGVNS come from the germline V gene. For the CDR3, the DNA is TGTGCCAGCAGCTTGGGACTGGCGAACACTGAAGCTTTCTTT. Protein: CASSLGLANTEAFF. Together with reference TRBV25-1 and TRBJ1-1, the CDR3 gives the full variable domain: EADIYQTPRYLVIGTGKKITLECSQTMGHDKMYWYQQDPGMELHLIHYSYGVNSTEKGDLSSESTVSRIRTEHFPLTLESARPSHTSQYLCASSLGLANTEAFFGQGTRLTVV.

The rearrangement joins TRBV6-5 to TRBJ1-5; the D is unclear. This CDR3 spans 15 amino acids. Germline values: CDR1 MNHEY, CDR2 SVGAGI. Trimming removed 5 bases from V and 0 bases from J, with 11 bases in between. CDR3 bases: TGTGCCAGCAGTACCGACATGAATAGCAATCAGCCCCAGCATTTT. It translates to CASSTDMNSNQPQHF.

As DNA, the CDR3 is TGTGCCAGCAGCTTAGGCCGCGACTACGAGCAGTACTTC. Protein: CASSLGRDYEQYF. The J gene is TRBJ2-7, the V gene TRBV13; no definite D call. The germline V gene encodes CDR1 PRHDT and CDR2 FYEKMQ (reference sequence). The CDR3 contains 13 residues. Trimming removed 0 bases from V and 3 bases from J, with 6 bases in between. Full variable domain (missing parts from reference TRBV13 and TRBJ2-7): AAGVIQSPRHLIKEKRETATLKCYPIPRHDTVYWYQQGPGQDPQFLISFYEKMQSDKGSIPDRFSAQQFSDYHSELNMSSLELGDSALYFCASSLGRDYEQYFGPGTRLTVT.

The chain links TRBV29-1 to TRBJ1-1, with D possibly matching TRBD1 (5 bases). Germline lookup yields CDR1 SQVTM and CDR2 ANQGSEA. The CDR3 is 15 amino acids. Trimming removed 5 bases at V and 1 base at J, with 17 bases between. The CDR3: CSVFLWGGGNTEAFF. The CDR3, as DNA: TGCAGCGTTTTCCTGTGGGGCGGGGGGAACACTGAAGCTTTCTTT. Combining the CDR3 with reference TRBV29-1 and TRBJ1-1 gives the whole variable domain SAVISQKPSRDICQRGTSLTIQCQVDSQVTMMFWYRQQPGQSLTLIATANQGSEATYESGFVIDKFPISRPNLTFSTLTVSNMSPEDSSIYLCSVFLWGGGNTEAFFGQGTRLTVV.

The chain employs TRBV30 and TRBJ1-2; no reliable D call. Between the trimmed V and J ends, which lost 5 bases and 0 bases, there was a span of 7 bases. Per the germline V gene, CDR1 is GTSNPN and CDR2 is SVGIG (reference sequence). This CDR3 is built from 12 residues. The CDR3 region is CAWERANYGYTF. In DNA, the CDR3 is TGTGCCTGGGAGCGGGCTAACTATGGCTACACCTTC. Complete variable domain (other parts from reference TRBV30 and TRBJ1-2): SQTIHQWPATLVQPVGSPLSLECTVEGTSNPNLYWYRQAAGRGLQLLFYSVGIGQISSEVPQNLSASRPQDRQFILSSKKLLLSDSGFYLCAWERANYGYTFGSGTRLTVV.

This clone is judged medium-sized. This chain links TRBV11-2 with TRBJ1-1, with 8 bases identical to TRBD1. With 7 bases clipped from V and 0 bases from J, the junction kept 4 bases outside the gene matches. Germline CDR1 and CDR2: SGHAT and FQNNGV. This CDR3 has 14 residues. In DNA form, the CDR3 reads TGTGCCAGCACCAAGACAGGGGTGAACACTGAAGCTTTCTTT. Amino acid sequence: CASTKTGVNTEAFF.

The CDR3 DNA sequence: TGTGCCAGCAGCTTAGGGACAGGGGGAAGGCAGACCCAGTACTTC. It yields the protein CASSLGTGGRQTQYF. The V call is TRBV11-2, the J call TRBJ2-5; TRBD1 agrees at 10 bases. Looked up from germline, CDR1 is SGHAT and CDR2 is FQNNGV. Germline trimming cut 1 base from V and 6 bases from J; bases unmatched to any gene: 5. CDR3 size: 15 residues.

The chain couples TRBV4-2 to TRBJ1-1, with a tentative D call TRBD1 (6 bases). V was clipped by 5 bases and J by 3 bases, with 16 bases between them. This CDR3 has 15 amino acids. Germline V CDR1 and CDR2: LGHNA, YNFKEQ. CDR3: CASSYRTGQDTEAFF. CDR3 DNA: TGTGCCAGCAGCTACCGGACGGGACAAGACACTGAAGCTTTCTTT.

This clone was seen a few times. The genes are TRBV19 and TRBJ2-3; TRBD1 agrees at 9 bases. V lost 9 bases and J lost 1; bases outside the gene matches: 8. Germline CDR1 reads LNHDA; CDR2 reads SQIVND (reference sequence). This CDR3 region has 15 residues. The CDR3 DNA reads TGTGCCAGCAACACAGGGGGCGCGGGCACAGATACGCAGTATTTT. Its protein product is CASNTGGAGTDTQYF.

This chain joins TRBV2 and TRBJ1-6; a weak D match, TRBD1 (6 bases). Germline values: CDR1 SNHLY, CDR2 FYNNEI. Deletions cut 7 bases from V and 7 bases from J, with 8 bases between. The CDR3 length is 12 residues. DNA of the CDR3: TGTGCCAGCAACAGGGTCAATTCACCCCTCCACTTT. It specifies CASNRVNSPLHF.